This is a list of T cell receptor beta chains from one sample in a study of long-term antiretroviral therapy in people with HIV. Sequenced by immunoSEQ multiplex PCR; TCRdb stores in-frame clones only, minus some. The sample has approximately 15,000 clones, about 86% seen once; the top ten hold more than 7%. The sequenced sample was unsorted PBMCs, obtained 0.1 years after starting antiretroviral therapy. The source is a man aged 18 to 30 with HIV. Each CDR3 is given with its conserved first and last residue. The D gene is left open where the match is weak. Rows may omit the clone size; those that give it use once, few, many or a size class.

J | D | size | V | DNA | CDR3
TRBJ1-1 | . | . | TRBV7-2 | TGTGCCAGCAGCTTACTGGGAGGACCAGCTTTCTTT | CASSLLGGPAFF
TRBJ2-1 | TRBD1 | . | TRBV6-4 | TGTGCCAGCAGTGTGTCATATTCGGCTAGCAGGGGGAATGAGCAGTTCTTC | CASSVSYSASRGNEQFF
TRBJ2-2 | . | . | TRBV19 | TGTGCCAGTAGCAGGGGTGCCACCGGGGAGCTGTTTTTT | CASSRGATGELFF
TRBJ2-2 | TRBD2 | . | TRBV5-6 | TGTGCCAGCAGAGGACTAGCGGGAAACACCGGGGAGCTGTTTTTT | CASRGLAGNTGELFF
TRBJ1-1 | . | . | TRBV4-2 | TGTGCCAGCAGCCAAGAATCCGGGCCAGGAGGGGGAAACACTGAAGCTTTCTTT | CASSQESGPGGGNTEAFF
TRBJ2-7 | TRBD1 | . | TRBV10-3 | TGTGCCATCGGACAGGGATCCGAGCAGTACTTC | CAIGQGSEQYF
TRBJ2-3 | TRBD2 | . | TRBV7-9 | TGTGCCAGCAGCTCCCTGACTAGCGGGGTGGCAGATACGCAGTATTTT | CASSSLTSGVADTQYF
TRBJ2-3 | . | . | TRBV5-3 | TGTGCCAGAAGCTTCATCCCCAGGGCTGGAGATACGCAGTATTTT | CARSFIPRAGDTQYF
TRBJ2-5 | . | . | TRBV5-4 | TGTGCCAGCAGCCCTAGGGGGTTGGCAGAGACCCAGTACTTC | CASSPRGLAETQYF
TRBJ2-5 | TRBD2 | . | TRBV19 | TGTGCCAGCAGACTAGCGGGGCAAGAGACCCAGTACTTC | CASRLAGQETQYF
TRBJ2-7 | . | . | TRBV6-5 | TGTGCCAGCAGTCCGGGACAAGGCGGGCGCGAGCAGTACTTC | CASSPGQGGREQYF
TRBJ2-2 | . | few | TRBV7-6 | TGTGCCAGCAGCAGGGTGAACACCGGGGAGCTGTTTTTT | CASSRVNTGELFF
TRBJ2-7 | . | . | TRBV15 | TGTGCCACCAGCCTCGAAAGGACCGCCTACGAGCAGTACTTC | CATSLERTAYEQYF
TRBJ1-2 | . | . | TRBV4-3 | TGCGCCAGCAGCCAGTTACTCGACAGGCTTCTTTACTATGGCTACACCTTC | CASSQLLDRLLYYGYTF
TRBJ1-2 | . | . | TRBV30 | TGTGCCTGGAGTGTAGGGTTGGGCGGATTCTATGGCTACACCTTC | CAWSVGLGGFYGYTF
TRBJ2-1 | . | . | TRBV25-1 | TGTGCCAGCAGTGAATTGAATGAGCAGTTCTTC | CASSELNEQFF
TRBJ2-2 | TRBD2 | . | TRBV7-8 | TGTGCCAGCAGCTGGCCGGGACTAGCGGGAAAGGGTGGTAGCGGGGAGCTGTTTTTT | CASSWPGLAGKGGSGELFF
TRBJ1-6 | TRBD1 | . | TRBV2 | TGTGCCAGCAGCGGACAGGGAGTAAATTCACCCCTCCACTTT | CASSGQGVNSPLHF
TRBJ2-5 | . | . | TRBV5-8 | TGTGCCAGCAGCTTGGGAGGGCAAGAGACCCAGTACTTC | CASSLGGQETQYF
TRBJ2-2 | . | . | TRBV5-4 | TGTGCCAGCAGCTTGGGGGGGTTGCGGGAGAACACCGGGGAGCTGTTTTTT | CASSLGGLRENTGELFF
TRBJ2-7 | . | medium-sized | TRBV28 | TGTGCCAGCAGTTTTGGGACAAACTACGAGCAGTACTTC | CASSFGTNYEQYF
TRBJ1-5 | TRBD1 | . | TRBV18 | TGTGCCAGCTCAACAGGGGCGGGATCCAATCAGCCCCAGCATTTT | CASSTGAGSNQPQHF
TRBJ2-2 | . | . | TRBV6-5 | TGTGCCAGCTTCGGAAGGGGTACCGGGGAGCTGTTTTTT | CASFGRGTGELFF
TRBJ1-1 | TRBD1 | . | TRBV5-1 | TGCGCCAGCAGCTTGGATGGGACAGTCCTGGAAGCTTTCTTT | CASSLDGTVLEAFF
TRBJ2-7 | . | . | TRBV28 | TGTGCCACCTACGGAAGGTACGAGCAGTACTTC | CATYGRYEQYF
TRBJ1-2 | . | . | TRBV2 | TGTGCCAGCAGTGATGCCAACCTGAGCTATGGCTACACCTTC | CASSDANLSYGYTF
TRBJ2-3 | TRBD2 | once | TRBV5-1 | TGCGCCAGCAGCCTGGGACTACAAGGGGCAGATACGCAGTATTTT | CASSLGLQGADTQYF
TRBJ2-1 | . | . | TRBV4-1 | TGCGCCAGCAGCCAAAAACTCAGGGGCCTCTCCTACAATGAGCAGTTCTTC | CASSQKLRGLSYNEQFF
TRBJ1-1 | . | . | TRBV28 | TGTGCCAGCAGTTTGCGGGTGCCCACTGAAGCTTTCTTT | CASSLRVPTEAFF
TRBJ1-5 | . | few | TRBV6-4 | TGTGCCAGCAGAGGGCAGCCCCAGCATTTT | CASRGQPQHF
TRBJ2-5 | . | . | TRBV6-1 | TGTGCCAGCACCAGGAGCCCGGAAGAGACCCAGTACTTC | CASTRSPEETQYF
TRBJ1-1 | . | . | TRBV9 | TGTGCCAGCAGCGTAGGGACAGAAGGAGAAGCTTTCTTT | CASSVGTEGEAFF
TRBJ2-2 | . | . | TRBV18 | TGTGCCAGCTCACCACCTGTTACGAACACCGGGGAGCTGTTTTTT | CASSPPVTNTGELFF
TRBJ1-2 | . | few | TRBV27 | TGTGCCAGCAGTTCCCGACGGACCTATGGCTACACCTTC | CASSSRRTYGYTF
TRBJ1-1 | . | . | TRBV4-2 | TGTGCCAGCAGCCAAGAAAGGGGAATAAACGAAGCTTTCTTT | CASSQERGINEAFF
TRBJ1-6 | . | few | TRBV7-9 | TGTGCCAGCAGCCTAGGGGACCTAGGCAATTCACCCCTCCACTTT | CASSLGDLGNSPLHF
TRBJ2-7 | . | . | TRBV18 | TGTGCCAGCTCCCTCAAATACGGACAGGGGCCCCGCTCTAGCGGGCCTTCAGGGGCCTACGAGCAGTACTTC | CASSLKYGQGPRSSGPSGAYEQYF
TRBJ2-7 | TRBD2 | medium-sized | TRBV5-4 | TGTGCCAGCAGCCTGGGTAGCGGGGGGCTATATACGGAGCAGTACTTC | CASSLGSGGLYTEQYF
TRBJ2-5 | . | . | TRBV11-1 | TGTGCCAGCAGCCCCCGGGTGGAGACCCAGTACTTC | CASSPRVETQYF
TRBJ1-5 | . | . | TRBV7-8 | TGTGCCAGCAGCCCAGAGGTTCAGCCCCAGCATTTT | CASSPEVQPQHF
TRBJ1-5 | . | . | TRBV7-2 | TGTGCCAGCAGCTTAGCGAGGTCGGTAAAGCCCCAGCATTTT | CASSLARSVKPQHF
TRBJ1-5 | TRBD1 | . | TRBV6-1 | TGTGCCAGCAGGGAGACAGGGTGGAATCAGCCCCAGCATTTT | CASRETGWNQPQHF
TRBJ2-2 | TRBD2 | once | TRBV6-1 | TGTGCCAGCATCCCCGAGGGGCGGGGGGCCGGGGAGCTGTTTTTT | CASIPEGRGAGELFF
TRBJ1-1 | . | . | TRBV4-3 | TGCGCCAGCAGCCAAAAGGGGGGCGGGACTGAAGCTTTCTTT | CASSQKGGGTEAFF
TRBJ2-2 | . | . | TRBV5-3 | TGTGCCAGCAGCTTACCAACCGGGGAGCTGTTTTTT | CASSLPTGELFF